The 30 T cell receptor beta chains reported below all come from one sample, sequenced in a study of T cells in Graves' hyperthyroidism and ophthalmopathy. What was amplified from RNA transcripts were TCR beta CDR3 regions. The HTBI primer set drove a first-round RT-PCR of the TCR CDR3. TCRdb analysed the multiplex PCR reads with MiXCR anew, one entry per CDR3 protein. This table has some 560,000 distinct CDR3 sequences, 15% to 19% appearing once. Sequenced input: blood. These TCRs come from a woman in her 30s with Graves' hyperthyroidism.

The chain's CDR3 is CASSPDGPLLYEQYF. Here the CDR3 DNA reads TGTGCCAGCTCACCAGATGGGCCCCTTCTATACGAGCAGTACTTC. The chain is built from TRBV18 and TRBJ2-7; D gene unclear. Germline lookup yields CDR1 KGHSH and CDR2 LQKENI. V was cut by 2 bases and J by 4 bases, with 15 bases left in between. This CDR3 spans 15 amino acids.

The sample holds many counts of this clonotype. The genes are TRBV3-1 and TRBJ1-1; 8 bases align to TRBD1. This CDR3 is built from 14 residues. CDR1 is LGHDT, CDR2 YNNKEL, per germline (reference sequence). The trim removed 5 bases at V and 4 bases at J, leaving 6 bases unmatched. The DNA for the CDR3 is TGTGCCAGCAGCACAGGAGGACAGGGCACTGAAGCTTTCTTT. Its protein product is CASSTGGQGTEAFF.

This clonotype was counted ten times or more. The chain is built from TRBV27 and TRBJ2-1; 8 bases match TRBD2. CDR1 is MNHEY, CDR2 SMNVEV, per germline (reference sequence). After removal of 6 bases from V and 4 bases from J, the junction contained 8 bases not matched to a gene. The CDR3 runs 15 residues. This chain's CDR3 is CASRRGASGYNEQFF. The DNA for the CDR3 is TGTGCCAGCAGGCGGGGGGCTTCGGGATACAATGAGCAGTTCTTC.

This clonotype came up a few times. V gene TRBV19 combines with J gene TRBJ1-4; perhaps TRBD1 as D (6 bases). V shed 6 bases and J shed 2 bases, with 10 bases lying between them. This CDR3 spans 14 amino acids. The V gene's germline CDR1 is LNHDA and CDR2 SQIVND (reference sequence). The CDR3 loop is CASSITGTNEKLFF. CDR3 bases: TGTGCCAGTAGCATCACAGGGACTAATGAAAAACTGTTTTTT.

This clonotype was counted many times. The V gene is TRBV2, the J gene TRBJ1-1, with 9 positions matching TRBD1. This CDR3 contains 14 residues. The junction had 4 bases not matched to a gene; V was cut back by 7 bases and J by 1 base. The germline CDR1 and CDR2 sequences are SNHLY and FYNNEI. The CDR3 reads CASKRTGENTEAFF. Written as DNA, the CDR3 is TGTGCCAGCAAAAGGACAGGGGAGAACACTGAAGCTTTCTTT.

In this sample, this clonotype turned up many times. The chain couples TRBV12-3 or TRBV12-4 to TRBJ1-1; tentatively, D is TRBD1 (5 bases). CDR3 length: 15 amino acids. Trimming cost V 2 bases and J 5 bases, with 15 bases left between them. In DNA form, the CDR3 reads TGTGCCAGCAGTTTACCCTCCCGGGGACCGACTGAAGCTTTCTTT. It yields the protein CASSLPSRGPTEAFF.

The chain uses TRBV4-3 and TRBJ2-7; 8 bases are shared with TRBD1. Unmatched junction bases numbered 13, after V lost 0 bases and J lost 3 bases. CDR3 size: 18 residues. Looked up from germline, CDR1 is LGHNA and CDR2 is YSLEER. For the CDR3, the DNA is TGCGCCAGCAGCCAAGAGTCTCCGGGGACAGGCTGGGGCTACGAGCAGTACTTC. Translated: CASSQESPGTGWGYEQYF.

The chain uses TRBV6-6 and TRBJ2-7; D gene ambiguous. The V end lost 0 bases, the J end lost 4 bases, and 13 bases lay between the germline ends. The CDR3 is made up of 15 amino acids. Germline values: CDR1 MNHNY, CDR2 SVGAGI (reference sequence). CDR3 sequence reads: CASSYSTASYYEQYF. The CDR3 coding sequence is TGTGCCAGCAGTTACTCGACGGCCAGTTATTACGAGCAGTACTTC.

In this sample, this clonotype turned up many times. The rearrangement uses TRBV7-3 and TRBJ2-1; TRBD1 agrees at 10 bases. The CDR3 sequence is 15 residues long. Germline V gene sequence: CDR1 SGHTA, CDR2 FQGTGA. V dropped 0 bases and J dropped 6; count of bases not matched to a gene: 2. DNA for the CDR3: TGTGCCAGCAGCTTAACGGGACAGGGGACCAATGAGCAGTTCTTC. It specifies CASSLTGQGTNEQFF. Drawing the rest from reference TRBV7-3 and TRBJ2-1, the complete variable domain is GAGVSQTPSNKVTEKGKYVELRCDPISGHTALYWYRQSLGQGPEFLIYFQGTGAADDSGLPNDRFFAVRPEGSVSTLKIQRTERGDSAVYLCASSLTGQGTNEQFFGPGTRLTVL.

This clonotype was found many times. This chain links TRBV5-1 with TRBJ2-7, with a weak D call TRBD2 (6 bases). The CDR3 contains 15 residues. Germline CDR1 is SGHRS and CDR2 is YFSETQ. The V end was cut by 1 base, the J end by 2 bases, with 13 bases between. Here the CDR3 DNA reads TGCGCCAGCAGCTTGAACCCGGGACTCACCTACGAGCAGTACTTC. It encodes CASSLNPGLTYEQYF. The variable domain in full, completed from reference TRBV5-1 and TRBJ2-7, reads KAGVTQTPRYLIKTRGQQVTLSCSPISGHRSVSWYQQTPGQGLQFLFEYFSETQRNKGNFPGRFSGRQFSNSRSEMNVSTLELGDSALYLCASSLNPGLTYEQYFGPGTRLTVT.

Only a few counts were recorded for this clonotype. The V call is TRBV27, the J call TRBJ1-2; 8 bases are a match to TRBD1. CDR1 is MNHEY and CDR2 is SMNVEV in the germline V gene (reference sequence). V trimming: 5 bases; J trimming: 5 bases; junction bases outside the gene matches: 16. The CDR3 is 17 residues long. CDR3 DNA sequence: TGTGCCAGCAGTCGGGTAGGGACAGGTCTTAACTTTTATGGCTACACCTTC. It encodes CASSRVGTGLNFYGYTF.

This clonotype has ten or more counts. The rearrangement uses TRBV12-3 or TRBV12-4 and TRBJ2-1; D not certain. The CDR3 consists of 16 residues. The V and J ends lost 1 base and 0 bases respectively, with 10 bases between them. The CDR3 sequence is CASSLGWQSSYNEQFF. The CDR3 region has the DNA TGTGCCAGCAGTTTAGGTTGGCAGAGCTCCTACAATGAGCAGTTCTTC.

A remark on this clonotype: Given a much more abundant clone one base away, this may be a read error. V and J are TRBV5-6 and TRBJ2-7; 10 bases fit TRBD2. Per the germline V gene, CDR1 is SGHDT and CDR2 is YYEEEE. The CDR3 is made up of 13 amino acids. The J segment lost 5 bases and the V segment lost 4 bases, leaving 3 bases of the junction unmatched. The CDR3 sequence is CASSQGLADEQYF. CDR3 nucleotides: TGTGCCAGCAGCCAAGGACTAGCGGACGAGCAGTACTTC.

This clonotype has a handful of counts. The chain recombines TRBV10-3 with TRBJ1-2; a weak D match, TRBD1 (6 bases). The CDR3 has 13 amino acids. Trimming took off 6 bases at V and 4 bases at J, with 12 bases between the two ends. CDR1 is ENHRY and CDR2 is SYGVKD in the germline V gene. CDR3 in amino acids: CAIRPDSLYGYTF. The CDR3 nucleotides read TGTGCCATCAGGCCGGACAGTCTCTATGGCTACACCTTC.

This clonotype was recorded many times. This chain uses TRBV28 with TRBJ2-4; TRBD2 matches at 7 bases. Per germline, CDR1 MDHEN and CDR2 SYDVKM. The CDR3 covers 13 residues. J gave up 6 bases and V 2 bases, and 1 base lay outside the gene matches. The CDR3 region is CASSLAGVNIQYF. The CDR3 DNA follows: TGTGCCAGCAGTTTAGCGGGAGTAAACATTCAGTACTTC.

This clonotype was counted many times. The chain employs TRBV12-3 or TRBV12-4 and TRBJ1-2, with unresolved D. CDR3 length equals 14 residues. The germline V and J ends were trimmed by 8 bases and 3 bases, with 16 bases remaining between them. The chain's CDR3 is CASGFKRIHYGYTF. The CDR3 bases are TGTGCCAGCGGCTTTAAACGGATTCACTATGGCTACACCTTC.

This clonotype has just one count. This chain uses TRBV4-2 with TRBJ1-1, with TRBD1 identical over 7 bases. With 4 bases clipped from V and 5 bases from J, the junction kept 13 bases outside the gene matches. The CDR3 is 16 amino acids. Germline CDR1 is LGHNA and CDR2 is YNFKEQ. The CDR3 protein is CASSPLAFQGGTEAFF. The CDR3 bases are TGTGCCAGCAGCCCCTTAGCGTTCCAGGGGGGAACTGAAGCTTTCTTT.

J is TRBJ2-3 and V is TRBV9, with 11 nucleotides matching TRBD2. Germline CDR1 and CDR2: SGDLS and YYNGEE. The CDR3 contains 16 residues. V lost 3 bases and J lost 2; bases outside the gene matches: 5. The CDR3 protein is CASSAPLAGATDTQYF. The CDR3, as DNA: TGTGCCAGCAGCGCCCCACTAGCGGGAGCCACAGATACGCAGTATTTT.

A few counts support this clonotype. The V gene is TRBV6-1, the J gene TRBJ2-5, with a weak D call TRBD2 (5 bases). Germline V gene sequence: CDR1 MNHNS, CDR2 SASEGT. The CDR3 is 15 amino acids. V was pared by 6 bases and J by 7 bases, with 21 bases between. The CDR3 reads CASRTSGSKPGTQYF. CDR3 coding DNA: TGTGCCAGCAGGACGAGCGGATCCAAGCCAGGGACCCAGTACTTC.

This clonotype turned up a few times. A much larger clone lies one base from this, so it may be a read error. The chain employs TRBV4-1 and TRBJ1-1; possible D gene TRBD1, 5 bases. Germline lookup yields CDR1 MGHRA and CDR2 YSYEKL. This CDR3 contains 13 residues. Trimming took 4 bases from V and 0 from J, leaving 6 bases between them. The CDR3: CASSRGMNTEAFF. In nucleotides, the CDR3 is TGCGCCAGCAGCCGGGGCATGAACACTGAAGCTTTCTTT.

This clonotype has at least ten counts. J is TRBJ1-1 and V is TRBV2; D is ambiguous. The germline CDR1 and CDR2 sequences are SNHLY and FYNNEI. The CDR3 runs 12 residues. V lost 6 bases, J lost 8 bases, and 13 bases lay in between. CDR3 bases: TGTGCCAGCAGAAGTTCAGGTGGGGAAGCTTTCTTT. This sequence encodes CASRSSGGEAFF.

This clonotype was recorded at least ten times. The genes are TRBV20-1 and TRBJ2-1, with TRBD2 identical over 7 bases. Germline CDR1 reads DFQATT; CDR2 reads SNEGSKA (reference sequence). The CDR3 has 16 residues. Trimming removed 6 bases from V and 3 bases from J; junction bases left unmatched: 14. CDR3 bases: TGCAGTGCCATTCCCGGGCAGCGGGGAAACTACAATGAGCAGTTCTTC. The encoded protein is CSAIPGQRGNYNEQFF.

Only a few counts were recorded for this clonotype. The rearrangement joins TRBV27 to TRBJ1-1; D possibly corresponds to TRBD1 (6 bases). The germline CDR1 and CDR2 sequences are MNHEY and SMNVEV (reference sequence). With 6 bases removed from V and 1 base from J, the gap between germline ends came to 12 bases. This CDR3 has 14 amino acids. CDR3 DNA sequence: TGTGCCAGCAGGACAGGATCGGGGAACACTGAAGCTTTCTTT. Its translation is CASRTGSGNTEAFF.

There are many counts of this clonotype. The rearrangement uses TRBV2 and TRBJ1-5, with D unclear. This CDR3 is built from 14 residues. The ends were cut back, 5 bases at V and 2 bases at J, with 10 bases in the middle. In germline, CDR1 is SNHLY, CDR2 FYNNEI. The CDR3 region has the DNA TGTGCCAGCAGTTCACCAGAAGGCAATCAGCCCCAGCATTTT. Translating gives CASSSPEGNQPQHF.

This clonotype was seen at least ten times. The chain uses TRBV6-1 and TRBJ1-3, with D perhaps TRBD1 (5 bases). V was trimmed by 5 bases and J by 0 bases, leaving 14 bases between them. In germline, CDR1 is MNHNS, CDR2 SASEGT. This CDR3 comprises 16 residues. The CDR3 is CASSTDGTLSGNTIYF. CDR3 in DNA: TGTGCCAGCAGTACGGACGGGACCCTCTCTGGAAACACCATATATTTT.

V gene TRBV12-3 or TRBV12-4 combines with J gene TRBJ2-3, with 15 bases identical to TRBD2. The CDR3 runs to 17 residues. The V gene end was trimmed by 6 bases and the J gene end by 4 bases; junction bases not matched to a gene: 8. The CDR3 region has the DNA TGTGCCAGCAGGGGGGGACTAGCGGGAGGTAATGCAGATACGCAGTATTTT. Translation gives CASRGGLAGGNADTQYF.

This clonotype occurred many times. CDR3 sequence: CASRGDRDNTEAFF. The CDR3 DNA reads TGTGCCAGCAGGGGGGACAGGGACAACACTGAAGCTTTCTTT. The J gene is TRBJ1-1, the V gene TRBV3-1; 9 bases match TRBD1. Germline V lookup: CDR1 LGHDT, CDR2 YNNKEL (reference sequence). This CDR3 region has 14 residues. The junction had 4 bases not matched to a gene; V was cut back by 6 bases and J by 2 bases.

This clonotype has ten or more counts. J is TRBJ1-1 and V is TRBV19; D not certain. The CDR3 covers 13 residues. Germline assignment: CDR1 LNHDA and CDR2 SQIVND (reference sequence). V shed 5 bases and J shed 5 bases, with 12 bases lying between them. CDR3 in amino acids: CASSLSVGTEAFF. DNA of the CDR3: TGTGCCAGTAGTCTATCCGTGGGGACTGAAGCTTTCTTT.

The chain is built from TRBV7-6 and TRBJ2-3, with 7 bases fitting TRBD2. CDR1 and CDR2 from the germline V gene are SGHVS and FNYEAQ. With 4 bases clipped from V and 5 bases from J, the junction kept 12 bases outside the gene matches. The CDR3 sequence is 16 residues long. Here the CDR3 reads CASSSSDYPGGDTQYF. CDR3 bases: TGTGCCAGCAGCTCCTCAGACTACCCGGGGGGAGATACGCAGTATTTT.

This clonotype was recorded many times. As DNA, the CDR3 is TGTGCCAGCAGTTCTTTTAGCGACCCCAACAATGAGCAGTTCTTC. Protein: CASSSFSDPNNEQFF. The rearrangement uses TRBV27 and TRBJ2-1; D may be TRBD2 (5 bases). CDR1 MNHEY and CDR2 SMNVEV come from the germline V gene (reference sequence). V lost 4 bases to trimming and J lost 5 bases, with 15 bases between them. This CDR3 has 15 residues.